This TCR beta chain came from a study of spatial heterogeneity in lung cancer. Study-wide context: The count of detected beta-chain sequences consistently exceeded that of alpha-chain sequences.

Sample time point: sample taken at primary tumor resection. Sequencing of whole RNA from tumor, nontumor lung or frozen PBMC involved no sorting. There were 70 to 80 donors, all of them untreated patients with early-stage non-small cell lung cancer. This CDR3 is 16 amino acids long. The V gene lost 4 bases and the J gene lost 1 base, with 16 bases spanning the gap. Germline CDR1 reads MGHDK; CDR2 reads SYGVNS. This clonotype showed up many times. This beta chain appears as a stray read in a library generated for alpha chains; its size is not informative. Each molecule of TCR cDNA was tagged with one unique molecular identifier. TCRdb itself ran the 5' RACE reads through MiXCR, one entry per CDR3 protein. The table records approximately 13,000 distinct CDR3 sequences, about 5.6% of them present only once.

This sequence joins TRBV25-1 and TRBJ1-1, with D possibly being TRBD1 (6 bases). This specimen was lung tumor tissue, taken at surgery. The TCR was taken from a human donor with early-stage non-small cell lung cancer. As DNA, the CDR3 is TGTGCCAGCAGTGGGGGGACACGGGGCCAGAACACTGAAGCTTTCTTT. Protein sequence: CASSGGTRGQNTEAFF.